The 27 T cell receptor beta chains listed next were all sequenced from one sample in a study of response to subunit inactivated influenza vaccine. TCRdb recomputed calls from the RT-PCR reads with MiXCR, one row per CDR3 protein. The table shows 610,000 or so distinct CDR3 sequences, with 13% to 15% occurring only once. The sample here was PBMCs from blood, taken about 12 days after vaccination. These receptors originate from a middle-aged man who received an inactivated influenza vaccine.

This clonotype was seen repeatedly, ten times or more. This chain joins TRBV28 and TRBJ2-5, with D possibly called TRBD1 or TRBD2 (6 bases each). The length of the CDR3 is 12 residues. V lost 6 bases and J lost 4, with 9 bases in between. Germline V gene data show CDR1 as MDHEN and CDR2 as SYDVKM. The CDR3 sequence: CASRQGGETQYF. The CDR3 DNA reads TGTGCCAGCAGACAGGGAGGAGAGACCCAGTACTTC.

J is TRBJ1-1 and V is TRBV5-1; no reliable D call. The length of the CDR3 is 17 residues. V was shortened by 2 bases and J by 1 base, with 18 bases between the two germline ends. Germline V gives CDR1 SGHRS, CDR2 YFSETQ. The CDR3 DNA is TGCGCCAGCAGCTTCGCCCACAAGAGGGTGGGGAACACTGAAGCTTTCTTT. Its protein is CASSFAHKRVGNTEAFF.

The rearrangement joins TRBV5-1 to TRBJ2-7; 12 nucleotides line up with TRBD1. The CDR3 spans 14 residues. Losses at the gene ends were 4 bases for V and 5 bases for J; bases not matched to a gene: 4. The germline gives CDR1 SGHRS, CDR2 YFSETQ. DNA of the CDR3: TGCGCCAGCAGCATCCGGGACAGGGGGCACGAGCAGTACTTC. Its translation is CASSIRDRGHEQYF. The variable domain in full, completed from reference TRBV5-1 and TRBJ2-7, reads KAGVTQTPRYLIKTRGQQVTLSCSPISGHRSVSWYQQTPGQGLQFLFEYFSETQRNKGNFPGRFSGRQFSNSRSEMNVSTLELGDSALYLCASSIRDRGHEQYFGPGTRLTVT.

This clonotype has only a few counts. This chain uses TRBV20-1 with TRBJ2-1; D call uncertain. The CDR3 covers 10 residues. Germline V gene sequence: CDR1 DFQATT, CDR2 SNEGSKA (reference sequence). V lost 4 bases and J 3 bases, leaving 1 base between the germline ends. The chain's CDR3 is CSAIYNEQFF. The CDR3 bases are TGCAGTGCTATCTACAATGAGCAGTTCTTC.

This chain connects TRBV24-1 to TRBJ2-5; 7 positions agree with TRBD2. The germline gives CDR1 KGHDR, CDR2 SFDVKD. V trimming: 3 bases; J trimming: 4 bases; junction bases outside the gene matches: 7. CDR3 size: 15 residues. In nucleotides, the CDR3 is TGTGCCACCAGTGATCCTCGGGGGGTGGCAGAGACCCAGTACTTC. Residues: CATSDPRGVAETQYF.

This clonotype came up a few times. This chain's CDR3 is CASSLRTGGMFF. CDR3 coding DNA: TGTGCCAGCAGTCTACGGACAGGGGGGATGTTCTTC. The rearrangement links TRBV27 to TRBJ2-1; 10 bases line up with TRBD1. Looked up from germline, CDR1 is MNHEY and CDR2 is SMNVEV (reference sequence). Trimming took 5 bases from V and 15 from J; bases not matched to a gene: 7. This CDR3 has 12 amino acids.

There are a few counts of this clonotype. The chain carries TRBV15 and TRBJ1-1; D remains unclear. V shed 0 bases and J shed 5 bases, with 13 bases lying between them. Looked up from germline, CDR1 is LNHNV and CDR2 is YYDKDF (reference sequence). The length of the CDR3 is 15 residues. This chain's CDR3 is CATSRDMFPGTEAFF. The CDR3 DNA reads TGTGCCACCAGCAGAGATATGTTCCCCGGGACTGAAGCTTTCTTT.

V and J are TRBV11-1 and TRBJ2-6; D is possibly TRBD1 (5 bases). Per the germline V gene, CDR1 is SGHAT and CDR2 is FQDESV (reference sequence). V was clipped by 5 bases and J by 1 base, with 15 bases between them. The CDR3 consists of 17 residues. The CDR3 protein is CASSPSTGSSGANVLTF. The DNA for the CDR3 is TGTGCCAGCAGCCCCAGTACAGGCTCATCTGGGGCCAACGTCCTGACTTTC.

J is TRBJ2-5 and V is TRBV20-1; maybe TRBD2 (5 bases). With 5 bases removed from V and 4 bases from J, the gap between germline ends came to 14 bases. Germline V lookup: CDR1 DFQATT, CDR2 SNEGSKA (reference sequence). The CDR3 sequence is 13 residues long. The DNA of the CDR3 is TGCAGTGCTCCCCCCGCGGGCGCAGAGACCCAGTACTTC. It is translated as CSAPPAGAETQYF.

This clonotype was seen a few times. The chain couples TRBV20-1 to TRBJ2-7, with D perhaps TRBD2 (5 bases). V gave up 1 base and J gave up 2 bases, with 27 bases separating them. This CDR3 has 19 amino acids. Germline V gene sequence: CDR1 DFQATT, CDR2 SNEGSKA (reference sequence). CDR3 DNA: TGCAGTGCTAGAGGCTGGGTAGAGGGTCAGCCTCTAGGGACCTACGAGCAGTACTTC. Translation gives CSARGWVEGQPLGTYEQYF.

J is TRBJ1-6 and V is TRBV6-5; D ambiguous. Trimming pared 4 bases from V and 5 bases from J, leaving 15 bases between. This CDR3 spans 16 amino acids. The germline V gene encodes CDR1 MNHEY and CDR2 SVGAGI. Here the CDR3 DNA reads TGTGCCAGCAGTTTCCGAAGGGAGTTTAATAATTCACCCCTCCACTTT. Translating it yields CASSFRREFNNSPLHF.

This clonotype was seen only a few times. The J gene is TRBJ2-5, the V gene TRBV5-1; D might be TRBD2 (5 bases). Trimming removed 4 bases from V and 3 bases from J, with 10 bases in between. Germline V lookup: CDR1 SGHRS, CDR2 YFSETQ. This CDR3 contains 13 residues. This CDR3 reads CASSPYGEETQYF. The CDR3 DNA follows: TGCGCCAGCAGCCCTTACGGGGAAGAGACCCAGTACTTC. Looking up the rest from reference TRBV5-1 and TRBJ2-5 gives the full variable domain: KAGVTQTPRYLIKTRGQQVTLSCSPISGHRSVSWYQQTPGQGLQFLFEYFSETQRNKGNFPGRFSGRQFSNSRSEMNVSTLELGDSALYLCASSPYGEETQYFGPGTRLLVL.

The J gene is TRBJ2-1, the V gene TRBV6-1, with no clear D. The CDR3 contains 14 residues. Germline CDR1 MNHNS, CDR2 SASEGT. The germline V and J ends were trimmed by 4 bases and 5 bases, with 12 bases remaining between them. The CDR3 DNA is TGTGCCAGCAGTGTATTCGGACCGCACAATGAGCAGTTCTTC. Translating gives CASSVFGPHNEQFF.

V usage is TRBV7-2 and J usage is TRBJ2-6, with 7 bases lining up with TRBD2. Germline V gives CDR1 SGHTA, CDR2 FQGNSA. With V trimmed by 8 bases and J by 0 bases, 10 bases remained unmatched. The CDR3 is made up of 17 amino acids. DNA for the CDR3: TGTGCCAGCTACCCTTGGGGGGGAAGCTCTGGGGCCAACGTCCTGACTTTC. This codes for CASYPWGGSSGANVLTF.

The V and J genes are TRBV5-6 and TRBJ2-3; the match to TRBD2 covers 12 bases. CDR1 SGHDT and CDR2 YYEEEE come from the germline V gene. V was clipped by 4 bases and J by 2 bases; unmatched bases: 11. The CDR3 spans 18 residues. CDR3 protein: CASSPSGTSGSFTDTQYF. The CDR3 DNA sequence: TGTGCCAGCAGCCCCTCCGGGACTAGCGGGTCCTTCACAGATACGCAGTATTTT.

The chain uses TRBV7-9 and TRBJ2-1; D is perhaps TRBD2 (6 bases). In germline, CDR1 is SEHNR, CDR2 FQNEAQ (reference sequence). There are 13 residues in the CDR3. With 1 base removed from V and 10 bases from J, the gap between germline ends came to 11 bases. The CDR3 DNA reads TGTGCCAGCAGCTTAGGTAGCGGATACGAGCAGTTCTTC. Translation: CASSLGSGYEQFF.

V gene TRBV20-1 combines with J gene TRBJ2-4; the D gene is possibly TRBD1 (6 bases). The CDR3 is 14 amino acids. Trimming removed 3 bases at V and 3 bases at J, with 12 bases between. Germline V gene data show CDR1 as DFQATT and CDR2 as SNEGSKA (reference sequence). The CDR3 coding sequence is TGCAGTGCTAGTATCCGGACAGTCAAAAACATTCAGTACTTC. This sequence encodes CSASIRTVKNIQYF.

The V gene is TRBV15, the J gene TRBJ2-5; the match to TRBD2 covers 9 bases. CDR1 and CDR2 from the germline V gene are LNHNV and YYDKDF (reference sequence). CDR3 length: 15 residues. The J segment lost 5 bases and the V segment lost 1 base, leaving 5 bases of the junction unmatched. In nucleotides, the CDR3 is TGTGCCACCAGCAGAGTGCCTAGCGGGATTGAGACCCAGTACTTC. Translation gives CATSRVPSGIETQYF.

CDR3 region: CSASPAGVSYNEQFF. CDR3 nucleotides: TGCAGTGCTAGTCCGGCAGGGGTCTCCTACAATGAGCAGTTCTTC. The V call is TRBV20-1, the J call TRBJ2-1; tentatively, D is TRBD1 (6 bases). The germline V and J ends were trimmed by 3 bases and 0 bases, with 12 bases remaining between them. The germline CDR1 and CDR2 sequences are DFQATT and SNEGSKA (reference sequence). The CDR3 spans 15 residues.

V usage is TRBV9 and J usage is TRBJ2-1; 8 bases map to TRBD2. With 3 bases clipped from V and 10 bases from J, the junction kept 6 bases outside the gene matches. CDR1 and CDR2 from the germline V gene are SGDLS and YYNGEE. This CDR3 has 13 residues. The chain's CDR3 is CASSGAGGGEQFF. The DNA of the CDR3 is TGTGCCAGCAGCGGGGCGGGAGGAGGAGAGCAGTTCTTC.

V gene TRBV10-2 combines with J gene TRBJ2-7; tentatively, D is TRBD1 (5 bases). Looked up from germline, CDR1 is WSHSY and CDR2 is SAAADI. The length of the CDR3 is 12 residues. V dropped 3 bases and J dropped 7 bases, with 10 bases sitting between them. CDR3 sequence (DNA): TGCGCCAGCAGTGATCTGCGACAGGAGCAGTACTTC. This sequence encodes CASSDLRQEQYF.

The chain is built from TRBV20-1 and TRBJ2-2; D call uncertain. This CDR3 has 14 residues. Trimming left V 2 bases short and J 0 bases short, with 7 bases between. CDR1 DFQATT and CDR2 SNEGSKA come from the germline V gene (reference sequence). This CDR3 reads CSARRPPNTGELFF. The CDR3 DNA reads as TGCAGTGCTAGACGACCCCCGAACACCGGGGAGCTGTTTTTT.

This clonotype turned up a few times. V and J are TRBV5-1 and TRBJ2-7; 7 bases fit TRBD1. Trimming at V came to 4 bases and at J to 4 bases, leaving 8 bases not matched to a gene. Germline CDR1 is SGHRS and CDR2 is YFSETQ. CDR3 length: 14 amino acids. The CDR3 sequence is CASSTTGFGYEQYF. CDR3 nucleotide sequence: TGCGCCAGCAGCACGACAGGGTTTGGGTACGAGCAGTACTTC. Filled out from reference TRBV5-1 and TRBJ2-7, the complete variable domain reads KAGVTQTPRYLIKTRGQQVTLSCSPISGHRSVSWYQQTPGQGLQFLFEYFSETQRNKGNFPGRFSGRQFSNSRSEMNVSTLELGDSALYLCASSTTGFGYEQYFGPGTRLTVT.

The chain recombines TRBV19 with TRBJ2-1; tentatively, D is TRBD2 (6 bases). The CDR3 length is 12 residues. The V and J ends lost 4 bases and 9 bases respectively, with 10 bases between them. In germline, CDR1 is LNHDA, CDR2 SQIVND (reference sequence). As DNA, the CDR3 is TGTGCCAGTAGTACGGGGGTTGGTGAGCAGTTCTTC. Its protein product is CASSTGVGEQFF.

This clonotype turned up a few times. The chain joins TRBV28 to TRBJ2-7, with 9 bases matching TRBD1. The CDR3 covers 15 residues. The V gene end was trimmed by 4 bases and the J gene end by 7 bases; junction bases not matched to a gene: 11. Germline CDR1 MDHEN, CDR2 SYDVKM. This chain's CDR3 is CASSSPGQGSLEQYF. As DNA, the CDR3 is TGTGCCAGCAGTTCTCCGGGACAGGGTAGTCTGGAGCAGTACTTC.

This clonotype showed up many times. The chain is built from TRBV5-1 and TRBJ1-2; 8 bases are a match to TRBD1. This CDR3 comprises 16 residues. CDR1 and CDR2 (germline): SGHRS, YFSETQ. The V segment lost 0 bases and the J segment 6 bases; nucleotides outside the gene matches: 10. CDR3 DNA sequence: TGCGCCAGCAGCTTGGCAGGGGGCGCGAGATTTGATGGCTACACCTTC. It specifies CASSLAGGARFDGYTF.

The chain links TRBV7-6 to TRBJ2-7, with TRBD2 matching over 15 bases. In germline, CDR1 is SGHVS, CDR2 FNYEAQ. Trimming took 5 bases from V and 2 from J; bases not matched to a gene: 4. There are 16 residues in the CDR3. The CDR3 spells CASSSRTSGRAYEQYF. For the CDR3, the DNA is TGTGCCAGCAGCAGTAGGACTAGCGGGAGGGCCTACGAGCAGTACTTC. Looking up the rest from reference TRBV7-6 and TRBJ2-7 gives the full variable domain: GAGVSQSPRYKVTKRGQDVALRCDPISGHVSLYWYRQALGQGPEFLTYFNYEAQQDKSGLPNDRFSAERPEGSISTLTIQRTEQRDSAMYRCASSSRTSGRAYEQYFGPGTRLTVT.